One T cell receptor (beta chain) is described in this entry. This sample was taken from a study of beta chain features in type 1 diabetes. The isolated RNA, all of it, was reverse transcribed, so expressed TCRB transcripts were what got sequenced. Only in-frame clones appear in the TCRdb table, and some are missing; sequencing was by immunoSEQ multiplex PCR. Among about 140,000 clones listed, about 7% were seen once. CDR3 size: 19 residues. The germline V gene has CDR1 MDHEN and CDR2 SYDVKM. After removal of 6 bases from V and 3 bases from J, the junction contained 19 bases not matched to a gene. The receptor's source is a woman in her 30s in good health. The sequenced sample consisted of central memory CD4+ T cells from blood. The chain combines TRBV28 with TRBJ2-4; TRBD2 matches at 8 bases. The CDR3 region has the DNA TGTGCCAGCAGGCGCCGAGGGAGCGGGAGTTCCCCCGGCAAAAACATTCAGTACTTC. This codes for CASRRRGSGSSPGKNIQYF.